The 15 T cell receptor beta chains reported below all come from one sample, sequenced in a study of shared clonotypes between healthy human individuals. Clones were sequenced by immunoSEQ multiplex PCR, and TCRdb holds only the in-frame ones, with some missing. The top ten hold around 0.13% of the sample, which has 2 million to 2.5 million clones, under 97% seen once. Sample: naive CD4+ T cells sorted from blood. Noted subset: CD45RA+ positively selected. These receptors were obtained from a man between 18 and 29 years old in good health.

This clone was counted once. The rearrangement uses TRBV6-5 and TRBJ1-2, with D unresolved. V gave up 7 bases and J gave up 2 bases, with 14 bases separating them. Germline V gives CDR1 MNHEY, CDR2 SVGAGI. This CDR3 region has 14 residues. The CDR3 nucleotides are TGTGCCAGCACTCGAAGTCCGGGGAACTATGGCTACACCTTC. Translation gives CASTRSPGNYGYTF.

The chain carries TRBV6-1 and TRBJ1-6, with TRBD1 as a possible D gene (6 bases). The ends were cut back, 4 bases at V and 9 bases at J, with 13 bases in the middle. Germline V gene data show CDR1 as MNHNS and CDR2 as SASEGT. CDR3 size: 14 residues. CDR3 sequence (DNA): TGTGCCAGCAGTGCTACAGGGATTACTTCACCCCTCCACTTT. It specifies CASSATGITSPLHF.

The chain carries TRBV5-6 and TRBJ1-5; D is ambiguous. In germline, CDR1 is SGHDT, CDR2 YYEEEE. V lost 1 base and J lost 6, with 11 bases in between. The CDR3 is 14 amino acids. The CDR3 DNA follows: TGTGCCAGCAGCTTGAAGGGCTCTGGTCAGCCCCAGCATTTT. Encoded protein: CASSLKGSGQPQHF.

For this clone: The same CDR3 also results from other DNA sequences found in this sample. The chain uses TRBV11-2 and TRBJ1-6; D is possibly TRBD1 (6 bases). The length of the CDR3 is 14 residues. The germline V gene has CDR1 SGHAT and CDR2 FQNNGV. V lost 4 bases and J 6 bases, leaving 10 bases between the germline ends. This chain's CDR3 is CASSSQGSNSPLHF. CDR3 nucleotides: TGTGCCAGCAGCTCGCAGGGGAGTAATTCACCCCTCCACTTT.

The chain uses TRBV7-2 and TRBJ2-7; the match to TRBD1 covers 11 bases. The germline gives CDR1 SGHTA, CDR2 FQGNSA. The length of the CDR3 is 16 residues. Trimming at V came to 5 bases and at J to 3 bases, leaving 9 bases not matched to a gene. The CDR3 bases are TGTGCCAGCAGCCAAACCGGGACAGGGGGAAACTACGAGCAGTACTTC. Translation: CASSQTGTGGNYEQYF.

This chain's CDR3 is CASSKVGLAGGPNYEQYF. The CDR3 DNA is TGTGCCAGCTCCAAAGTGGGACTAGCGGGAGGGCCGAACTACGAGCAGTACTTC. The rearrangement joins TRBV21-1 to TRBJ2-7; the D call of TRBD2 is as the table states it, not checked on the DNA. TRBV21-1 is a recognized pseudogene. CDR3 size: 18 residues.

V is TRBV2 and J is TRBJ2-1; TRBD1 might be the D (6 bases). The CDR3 sequence is 15 residues long. V lost 6 bases, J lost 4 bases, and 16 bases lay in between. The germline gives CDR1 SNHLY, CDR2 FYNNEI. CDR3 region: CASRRQVRFYNEQFF. In nucleotides, the CDR3 is TGTGCCAGCAGGCGACAGGTCAGGTTTTACAATGAGCAGTTCTTC.

The V call is TRBV28, the J call TRBJ1-1; D is possibly TRBD1 (5 bases). The CDR3 is 12 residues long. Trimming stripped 5 bases from V and 11 bases from J, with 15 bases between. Looked up from germline, CDR1 is MDHEN and CDR2 is SYDVKM. The DNA of the CDR3 is TGTGCCAGCAGTGCACCCCCGGGGGTCGCTTTCTTT. It is translated as CASSAPPGVAFF.

This clone was seen only once. The V call is TRBV5-6, the J call TRBJ2-7; 8 bases are a match to TRBD1. CDR3 size: 15 residues. Germline assignment: CDR1 SGHDT and CDR2 YYEEEE. With 0 bases clipped from V and 3 bases from J, the junction kept 5 bases outside the gene matches. CDR3 in amino acids: CASSLETGVYYEQYF. Here the CDR3 DNA reads TGTGCCAGCAGCTTGGAGACAGGGGTGTACTACGAGCAGTACTTC.

V is TRBV14 and J is TRBJ1-2; the D is unclear. CDR3 size: 13 residues. Looked up from germline, CDR1 is SGHDN and CDR2 is FVKESK. Trimming shortened V by 2 bases and J by 7 bases, and 11 bases separated the two germline ends. The CDR3 reads CASSQTELRGYTF. The CDR3 DNA follows: TGTGCCAGCAGCCAAACAGAACTACGTGGCTACACCTTC.

The rearrangement joins TRBV30 to TRBJ2-6, with D possibly TRBD1 on 5 matching bases. The V end lost 3 bases, the J end lost 0 bases, and 18 bases lay between the germline ends. Germline V CDR1 and CDR2: GTSNPN, SVGIG (reference sequence). There are 18 residues in the CDR3. As DNA, the CDR3 is TGTGCCTGGAGAATAGGAAGGGGTTCAACCTCTGGGGCCAACGTCCTGACTTTC. It is translated as CAWRIGRGSTSGANVLTF.

This chain links TRBV29-1 with TRBJ2-3; D remains ambiguous. The germline V gene encodes CDR1 SQVTM and CDR2 ANQGSEA. The CDR3 is made up of 12 amino acids. Deletions cut 5 bases from V and 1 base from J, with 7 bases between. DNA of the CDR3: TGCAGCGTTAAGCTCGGCACAGATACGCAGTATTTT. Translating gives CSVKLGTDTQYF.

A single count supports this clone. The identical CDR3 is also encoded by other nucleotide sequences in the sample. The chain couples TRBV18 to TRBJ1-2; D unresolved. Trimming removed 0 bases at V and 5 bases at J, with 10 bases between. The germline CDR1 and CDR2 sequences are KGHSH and LQKENI. This CDR3 is 14 amino acids long. The DNA of the CDR3 is TGTGCCAGCTCACCACCAGGTGTAGGTTATGGCTACACCTTC. It translates to CASSPPGVGYGYTF.

This chain connects TRBV2 to TRBJ1-5, with 7 bases that match TRBD1. V gave up 6 bases and J gave up 3 bases; unmatched junction bases: 8. Germline V lookup: CDR1 SNHLY, CDR2 FYNNEI. There are 15 residues in the CDR3. DNA of the CDR3: TGTGCCAGCAGCCCCGACAGGGACCTCAATCAGCCCCAGCATTTT. It codes for CASSPDRDLNQPQHF.

DNA of the CDR3: TGTGCCATCAGTGACTCGGACTATGGCTACACCTTC. This translates into CAISDSDYGYTF. The chain carries TRBV10-3 and TRBJ1-2, with D uncertain. Germline V gene sequence: CDR1 ENHRY, CDR2 SYGVKD. The CDR3 runs 12 residues. Trimming took off 3 bases at V and 3 bases at J, with 5 bases between the two ends.